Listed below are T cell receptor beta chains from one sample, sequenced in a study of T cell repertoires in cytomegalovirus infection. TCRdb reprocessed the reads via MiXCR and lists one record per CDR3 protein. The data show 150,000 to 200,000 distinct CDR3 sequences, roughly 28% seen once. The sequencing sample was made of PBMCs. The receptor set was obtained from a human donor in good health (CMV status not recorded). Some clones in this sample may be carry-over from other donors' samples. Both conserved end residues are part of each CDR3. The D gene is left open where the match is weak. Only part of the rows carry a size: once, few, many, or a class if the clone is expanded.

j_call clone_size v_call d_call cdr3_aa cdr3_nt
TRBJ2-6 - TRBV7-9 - CASSGAGANVLTF TGTGCCAGCAGCGGGGCTGGGGCCAACGTCCTGACTTTC
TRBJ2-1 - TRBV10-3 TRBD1 CAISSSGTGTNNEQFF TGTGCCATCAGCTCCTCCGGGACAGGTACGAACAATGAGCAGTTCTTC
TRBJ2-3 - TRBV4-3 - CASSQARAPDSADTQYF TGCGCCAGCAGCCAAGCCCGGGCTCCAGATTCGGCAGATACGCAGTATTTT
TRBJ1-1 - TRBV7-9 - CASSPTTEAFF TGTGCCAGCAGCCCTACCACTGAAGCTTTCTTT
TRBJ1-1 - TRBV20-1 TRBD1 CSARSGDRATEAFF TGCAGTGCTAGGTCCGGGGACAGGGCCACTGAAGCTTTCTTT
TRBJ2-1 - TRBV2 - CACTRSYSFSYNEQFF TGTGCCTGCACAAGATCCTATTCTTTCTCCTACAATGAGCAGTTCTTC
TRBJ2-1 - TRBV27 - CASSSDRWSEQFF TGTGCCAGCAGCTCCGACAGGTGGAGTGAGCAGTTCTTC
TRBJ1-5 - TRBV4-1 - CASSQEDNQPQHF TGCGCCAGCAGCCAAGAGGACAATCAGCCCCAGCATTTT
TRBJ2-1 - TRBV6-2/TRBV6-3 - CASSYGGGPNEQFF TGTGCCAGCAGTTACGGGGGGGGGCCGAATGAGCAGTTCTTC
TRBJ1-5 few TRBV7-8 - CASSPFRRISNQPQHF TGTGCCAGCAGCCCCTTCCGGAGAATTAGCAATCAGCCCCAGCATTTT
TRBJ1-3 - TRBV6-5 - CASRLTGPGSGNTIYF TGTGCCAGCAGGTTGACAGGTCCCGGCTCTGGAAACACCATATATTTT
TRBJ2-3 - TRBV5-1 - CASSLASEDTQYF TGCGCCAGCAGCTTGGCATCCGAAGATACGCAGTATTTT
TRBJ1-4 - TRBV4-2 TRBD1 CASSGGTGNEKLFF TGTGCCAGCAGCGGAGGGACAGGGAATGAAAAACTGTTTTTT
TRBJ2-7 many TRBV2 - CASRDFQASYEQYF TGTGCCAGCAGGGACTTCCAAGCCTCCTACGAGCAGTACTTC
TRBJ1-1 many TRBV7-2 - CASSPTPSSLNTEAFF TGTGCCAGCAGCCCCACCCCCAGCAGCCTAAACACTGAAGCTTTCTTT
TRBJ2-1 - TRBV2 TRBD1 CAIRQGARDEQFF TGTGCCATTCGACAGGGGGCAAGGGATGAGCAGTTCTTC
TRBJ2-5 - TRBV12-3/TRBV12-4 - CASSSGARYQETQYF TGTGCCAGCAGTTCAGGAGCTCGGTACCAAGAGACCCAGTACTTC
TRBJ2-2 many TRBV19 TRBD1 CASSIAPTGQAGELFF TGTGCCAGTAGTATAGCCCCGACAGGGCAGGCCGGGGAGCTGTTTTTT
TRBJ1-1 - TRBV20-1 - CSAESPGGTEAFF TGCAGTGCGGAGAGCCCGGGCGGCACTGAAGCTTTCTTT
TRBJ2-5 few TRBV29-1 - CSVARGGEQETQYF TGCAGCGTTGCCCGTGGGGGAGAACAAGAGACCCAGTACTTC
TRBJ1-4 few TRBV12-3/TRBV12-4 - CASSRNLGEGEKLFF TGTGCCAGCAGCCGGAACCTGGGGGAGGGTGAAAAACTGTTTTTT
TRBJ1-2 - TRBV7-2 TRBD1 CASRPGQGNYGYTF TGTGCCAGCAGACCGGGACAGGGTAACTATGGCTACACCTTC